This TCR beta chain was captured by sequencing in a study of blood T cell repertoires in COVID-19. Looking at the study overall: Italy, Spain and the United States were the sources of the convalescent and acute COVID-19 samples. T cells, B-cell-depleted T cells, or PBMCs provided the cDNA or gDNA that served as material.

Participants were aged about 18 to 90 years from 24 US areas. The assay was immunoSEQ multiplex PCR, and TCRdb's table has in-frame clones only and misses some. The table lists 100,000 to 150,000 clones, about 86% of them singletons, with 2% to 2.5% in the top ten. The TCR sequence derives from a man aged 35-49 years with acute COVID-19. The sequenced material came from PBMCs or T cells enriched from blood (not recorded which).

The CDR3, as DNA: TGTGCCAGCTCCCCTTGGCAGACTCAAGAGACCCAGTACTTC. It yields the protein CASSPWQTQETQYF. J is TRBJ2-5 and V is TRBV5-6; D remains unclear. Per germline, CDR1 SGHDT and CDR2 YYEEEE. CDR3 length: 14 amino acids. V was pared by 7 bases and J by 2 bases, with 15 bases between. The full variable domain, rest sourced from reference TRBV5-6 and TRBJ2-5, is DAGVTQSPTHLIKTRGQQVTLRCSPKSGHDTVSWYQQALGQGPQFIFQYYEEEERQRGNFPDRFSGHQFPNYSSELNVNALLLGDSALYLCASSPWQTQETQYFGPGTRLLVL.